These 23 T cell receptor beta chains were sequenced from one sample in a study of blood T cells in healthy people across ages. The use of a sample-barcoded 5' primer and a J-beta primer mix characterized a second PCR of roughly 6 to 11 cycles. TCRdb passed the 5' RACE reads through MiXCR, listing each CDR3 protein once. The sample lists about 1.5 million distinct CDR3 sequences, approximately 43% occurring once. Source material: blood. Source of these receptors: a woman aged 18-30 years in good health.

The chain uses TRBV3-1 and TRBJ2-5; perhaps TRBD2 as D (6 bases). The V and J ends lost 2 bases and 11 bases respectively, with 18 bases between them. The CDR3 is made up of 14 amino acids. Germline assignment: CDR1 LGHDT and CDR2 YNNKEL (reference sequence). The CDR3 region is CASSQPREYNEQYF. DNA for the CDR3: TGTGCCAGCAGCCAACCTCGGGAGTACAATGAGCAGTACTTC.

This clonotype was observed once. V usage is TRBV7-2 and J usage is TRBJ1-5; D gene unclear. V lost 1 base and J lost 8, with 6 bases in between. Germline loops: CDR1 SGHTA, CDR2 FQGNSA. The CDR3 covers 12 residues. The CDR3 DNA reads TGTGCCAGCAGCTTAGGGCGGGAGCCCCAGCATTTT. It specifies CASSLGREPQHF.

The gene calls are TRBV27 and TRBJ2-7, with 11 bases that match TRBD1. Germline lookup yields CDR1 MNHEY and CDR2 SMNVEV (reference sequence). The V gene end was trimmed by 5 bases and the J gene end by 3 bases; junction bases not matched to a gene: 6. This CDR3 has 15 residues. CDR3 DNA: TGTGCCAGCAGTCGGTGGGGGACAGGGGGCTACGAGCAGTACTTC. Encoded protein: CASSRWGTGGYEQYF.

This clonotype has just a few counts. The J gene is TRBJ2-7, the V gene TRBV7-9; D not certain. The CDR3 contains 14 residues. V lost 0 bases to trimming and J lost 9 bases, with 15 bases between them. The V gene's germline CDR1 is SEHNR and CDR2 FQNEAQ (reference sequence). CDR3 residues: CASSLALEPDGQYF. The CDR3 bases are TGTGCCAGCAGCTTAGCGTTGGAACCGGACGGGCAGTACTTC.

This clonotype was recorded a few times. V and J are TRBV5-1 and TRBJ1-2; tentatively, D is TRBD1 (5 bases). CDR1 and CDR2 from the germline V gene are SGHRS and YFSETQ. The CDR3 spans 16 residues. Between the trimmed V and J ends, which lost 4 bases and 7 bases, there was a span of 23 bases. The CDR3 bases are TGCGCCAGCAGCGTAACTCCGACAGCCTTTAATTCTGGCTACACCTTC. This encodes CASSVTPTAFNSGYTF.

This clonotype was observed a few times. The CDR3 protein is CASSIEGLAASSYNEQFF. CDR3 coding DNA: TGTGCCAGTAGTATAGAGGGGCTAGCGGCGAGCTCCTACAATGAGCAGTTCTTC. The J gene is TRBJ2-1, the V gene TRBV19; 7 bases are a match to TRBD2. In germline, CDR1 is LNHDA, CDR2 SQIVND (reference sequence). There are 18 residues in the CDR3. V lost 0 bases to trimming and J lost 0 bases; unmatched junction nucleotides: 8.

V and J are TRBV27 and TRBJ2-2; D is possibly TRBD2 (6 bases). Germline V lookup: CDR1 MNHEY, CDR2 SMNVEV (reference sequence). This CDR3 has 15 residues. Trimming left V 8 bases short and J 5 bases short, with 18 bases between. The CDR3: CASLPLGLLTGELFF. CDR3 in DNA: TGTGCCAGCTTGCCCCTGGGACTTTTAACCGGGGAGCTGTTTTTT.

The V gene is TRBV6-6, the J gene TRBJ2-3, with TRBD2 matching 7 bases. V trimming: 2 bases; J trimming: 1 base; junction bases outside the gene matches: 9. Per germline, CDR1 MNHNY and CDR2 SVGAGI (reference sequence). The CDR3 length is 17 residues. The CDR3 is CASSYELSGAGTDTQYF. The CDR3, as DNA: TGTGCCAGCAGTTACGAGTTGAGCGGGGCTGGCACAGATACGCAGTATTTT.

This clonotype showed up just a few times. The chain joins TRBV7-2 to TRBJ2-1; 12 nucleotides line up with TRBD2. The J call may not be correct, given that the DNA end is closer to TRBJ2-7. Germline lookup yields CDR1 SGHTA and CDR2 FQGNSA. The CDR3 has 15 amino acids. The CDR3 loop is CASSILAGGYNEQYF. CDR3 DNA: TGTGCCAGCAGCATACTAGCGGGGGGCTACAATGAGCAGTACTTC.

About this clonotype: At one end the junction does not follow the germline gene, possibly because of a read error. This rearrangement joins TRBV6-5 to TRBJ2-3; D might be TRBD1 or TRBD2, each matching 5 bases. The germline V gene has CDR1 MNHEY and CDR2 SVGAGI. This CDR3 is built from 16 residues. The CDR3 spells CASGSPGGLRTGTQYF. DNA of the CDR3: TGTGCCAGCGGCTCCCCCGGTGGACTCCGCACAGGTACGCAGTATTTT.

The chain couples TRBV7-2 to TRBJ2-1; 9 nucleotides align to TRBD2. V gave up 5 bases and J gave up 7 bases; unmatched junction bases: 15. This CDR3 region has 17 residues. The germline gives CDR1 SGHTA, CDR2 FQGNSA. CDR3 in DNA: TGTGCCAGCAGCCCCAGAGGGCACCTAGCGGGGCGAAATGAGCAGTTCTTC. It translates to CASSPRGHLAGRNEQFF.

CDR3 residues: CASRLVVNTEAFF. The CDR3 coding sequence is TGCGCCAGCCGCCTGGTTGTGAACACTGAAGCTTTCTTT. This chain uses TRBV4-3 with TRBJ1-1; D uncertain. V lost 8 bases to trimming and J lost 0 bases, with 10 bases between them. Germline CDR1 is LGHNA and CDR2 is YSLEER. The CDR3 consists of 13 residues.

The chain carries TRBV20-1 and TRBJ2-4; 9 nucleotides match TRBD2. Losses at the gene ends were 2 bases for V and 1 base for J; bases not matched to a gene: 6. CDR1 DFQATT and CDR2 SNEGSKA come from the germline V gene (reference sequence). This CDR3 spans 16 amino acids. The CDR3 loop reads CSARTGLAKAKNIQYF. CDR3 sequence (DNA): TGCAGTGCTAGAACCGGACTAGCGAAGGCCAAAAACATTCAGTACTTC.

The table lists this clonotype with a few counts. The chain links TRBV29-1 to TRBJ1-4, with D unresolved. This CDR3 has 11 residues. Looked up from germline, CDR1 is SQVTM and CDR2 is ANQGSEA. V was trimmed by 7 bases and J by 3 bases, leaving 6 bases between them. The CDR3 is CSALANEKLFF. In DNA, the CDR3 is TGCAGCGCGTTAGCTAATGAAAAACTGTTTTTT.

This clonotype was observed a few times. The V call is TRBV5-1, the J call TRBJ2-4; 7 bases are shared with TRBD1. The assigned J gene may be wrong: the sequence end matches TRBJ2-7 better. Germline CDR1 is SGHRS and CDR2 is YFSETQ. The CDR3 length is 15 residues. This chain's CDR3 is CASSPTPRGTYEQYF. In DNA, the CDR3 is TGCGCCAGCAGCCCAACTCCCAGGGGGACCTACGAGCAGTACTTC.

The chain combines TRBV7-9 with TRBJ2-5, with a possible D match to TRBD1 (6 bases). The germline V gene encodes CDR1 SEHNR and CDR2 FQNEAQ (reference sequence). Trimming cost V 6 bases and J 2 bases, with 13 bases left between them. This CDR3 has 14 amino acids. CDR3 protein: CASRKQGYQETQYF. The CDR3 bases are TGTGCCAGCAGAAAACAGGGTTATCAAGAGACCCAGTACTTC.

This clonotype was observed once. The chain has TRBV20-1 and TRBJ2-7; 7 bases fit TRBD2. The trim removed 0 bases at V and 7 bases at J, leaving 12 bases unmatched. The CDR3 covers 15 residues. CDR1 DFQATT and CDR2 SNEGSKA come from the germline V gene (reference sequence). The DNA for the CDR3 is TGCAGTGCTAGAGAGGCGGGGGTACAATACAATGAGCAGTACTTC. Its translation is CSAREAGVQYNEQYF.

This clonotype was observed a handful of times. This rearrangement joins TRBV12-3 or TRBV12-4 to TRBJ2-1; 9 positions match TRBD2. V gave up 5 bases and J gave up 6 bases; unmatched junction bases: 8. This CDR3 spans 15 amino acids. The CDR3: CASSTRGSGGNEQFF. The DNA of the CDR3 is TGTGCCAGCAGTACCCGGGGTAGCGGGGGCAATGAGCAGTTCTTC.

A note on this clonotype: Given a much more abundant clone one base away, this may be a read error. V and J are TRBV7-9 and TRBJ1-1; 7 nucleotides agree with TRBD1. The CDR3 runs 14 residues. Germline V gene sequence: CDR1 SEHNR, CDR2 FQNEAQ (reference sequence). CDR3 DNA: TGTACCAGCAGTAGTCAGGGGGGGAACACTGAAGCTTTCTTT. Its protein is CTSSSQGGNTEAFF.

This clonotype was detected only a few times. At one of its ends the junction is not consistent with the germline gene, which may arise from a read error. The chain employs TRBV7-8 and TRBJ2-1; D is possibly TRBD1 (5 bases). Germline V lookup: CDR1 SGHVS, CDR2 FQNEAQ. The CDR3 totals 15 residues. For the CDR3, the DNA is TGTGCCAGCATCTTAAGGGCAGGGTCCTACAATGAGCAGTTCTTC. Residues: CASILRAGSYNEQFF.

This clonotype was counted only a few times. The genes are TRBV5-6 and TRBJ1-5, with 7 bases lining up with TRBD1. This CDR3 is built from 15 residues. The V gene end was trimmed by 5 bases and the J gene end by 3 bases; junction bases not matched to a gene: 8. The germline CDR1 and CDR2 sequences are SGHDT and YYEEEE. The CDR3 here is CASSQSDRDNQPQHF. The CDR3 DNA reads TGTGCCAGCAGTCAGAGTGACAGGGACAATCAGCCCCAGCATTTT.

CDR3 nucleotide sequence: TGTGCCAGCAGCTTACGGTACGGCGAAACTGAAGCTTTCTTT. It specifies CASSLRYGETEAFF. The chain is built from TRBV7-9 and TRBJ1-1; no clear D gene. Looked up from germline, CDR1 is SEHNR and CDR2 is FQNEAQ (reference sequence). This CDR3 region has 14 residues. Trimming removed 2 bases from V and 5 bases from J, with 12 bases in between.

The chain is built from TRBV12-3 or TRBV12-4 and TRBJ1-6; no definite D call. Trimming shortened V by 5 bases and J by 6 bases, and 8 bases separated the two germline ends. The CDR3 spans 13 residues. The CDR3 is CASSDGLNSPLHF. CDR3 coding DNA: TGTGCCAGCAGTGACGGACTTAATTCACCCCTCCACTTT.